One T cell receptor (beta chain) is described in this entry. This sample is part of a study of blood T cell repertoires in COVID-19. About the study: T cells, B-cell-depleted T cells, or PBMCs provided the cDNA or gDNA that served as material.

The CDR3 is 14 amino acids. Germline CDR1 and CDR2: SNHLY and FYNNEI. Trimming took off 3 bases at V and 0 bases at J, with 8 bases between the two ends. TCRdb's table, derived via immunoSEQ multiplex PCR, lists solely in-frame clones and lacks some. Of fewer than 200,000 clones in the sample, about 85% were seen once. The specimen sequenced was peripheral blood. The chain recombines TRBV2 with TRBJ1-1, with D perhaps matching TRBD1 (5 bases). This clonotype originated in a woman aged 55-70 years with COVID-19, enrolled during active disease. For the CDR3, the DNA is TGTGCCAGCAGTGAGAGACAGATGAACACTGAAGCTTTCTTT. It yields the protein CASSERQMNTEAFF.